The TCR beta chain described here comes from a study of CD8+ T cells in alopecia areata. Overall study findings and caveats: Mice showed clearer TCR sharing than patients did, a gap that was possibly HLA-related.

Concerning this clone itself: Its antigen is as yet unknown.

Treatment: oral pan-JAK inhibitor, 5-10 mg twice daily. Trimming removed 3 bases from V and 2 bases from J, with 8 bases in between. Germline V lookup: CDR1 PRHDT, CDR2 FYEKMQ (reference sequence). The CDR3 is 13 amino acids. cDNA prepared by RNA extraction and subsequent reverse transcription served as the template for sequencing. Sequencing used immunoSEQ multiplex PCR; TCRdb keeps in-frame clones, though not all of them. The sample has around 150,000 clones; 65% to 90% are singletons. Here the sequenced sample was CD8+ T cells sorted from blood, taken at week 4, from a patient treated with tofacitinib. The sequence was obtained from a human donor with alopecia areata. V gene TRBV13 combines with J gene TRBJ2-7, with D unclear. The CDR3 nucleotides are TGTGCCAGCAGCTTTCACGGTGCCTACGAGCAGTACTTC. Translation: CASSFHGAYEQYF.